The clone carrying this T cell receptor (beta chain) showed up many times. The data originate from a study of molecular identifiers for immune sequencing clone quantification. Looking at the study overall: Four portions were sequenced after RNA from about 20,000 or 100,000 naive CD8 cells was split five ways in replicates.

Both previously described methods and listed TCR primers were employed to make bulk TCR libraries. MiXCR, run by TCRdb on the PCR reads, gives a single entry per CDR3 protein. The table shows 68,000 or so distinct CDR3 sequences, with around a sixth occurring only once. Libraries from naive CD8 cells were generated from roughly 18,000 to 920,000 sorted cells (with 10%, 30% or 50% RNA). A CD8+CD4-CCR7+CD45RA+ gate was used to sort naive CD8 T cells. Germline lookup yields CDR1 MDHEN and CDR2 SYDVKM. This CDR3 has 16 residues. Trimming removed 6 bases from V and 9 bases from J; junction bases left unmatched: 8.

This receptor was taken from a human donor in good health. Some libraries in this study had Jurkat cell RNA spiked in. Sequences were obtained from naive CD8+ T cells from blood, with Jurkat cell RNA spiked in. Subset indicated: FACS-sorted CD8+CD4-CCR7+CD45RA+ naive T cells. The chain is built from TRBV28 and TRBJ2-2, with 15 bases that match TRBD2. CDR3 in amino acids: CASSPGLAGGLWELFF. CDR3 nucleotides: TGTGCCAGCAGCCCAGGACTAGCGGGAGGGCTCTGGGAGCTGTTTTTT. Supplemented by reference TRBV28 and TRBJ2-2, the full variable domain reads DVKVTQSSRYLVKRTGEKVFLECVQDMDHENMFWYRQDPGLGLRLIYFSYDVKMKEKGDIPEGYSVSREKKERFSLILESASTNQTSMYLCASSPGLAGGLWELFFGEGSRLTVL.